Below are 30 T cell receptor beta chains sequenced from a single sample in a study of T cell responses to AZD1222 COVID-19 vaccine. The repertoire was sequenced with immunoSEQ multiplex PCR; TCRdb's copy has only in-frame clones and lacks some. The sample lists about 140,000 clones; 85% to 95% were seen once. The specimen was peripheral blood, collected on day 0 of MenACWY control vaccination. These receptors all come from an adult in good health.

This clone was observed once. The chain joins TRBV7-9 to TRBJ2-5; D remains ambiguous. Germline-derived CDR1 and CDR2 are SEHNR and FQNEAQ (reference sequence). V dropped 5 bases and J dropped 4 bases, with 20 bases sitting between them. The CDR3 has 16 amino acids. Here the CDR3 reads CASSAALRLSGETQYF. The CDR3 DNA follows: TGTGCCAGCAGCGCAGCACTTCGACTCTCAGGAGAGACCCAGTACTTC.

This clone was seen only a few times. This chain uses TRBV18 with TRBJ1-5, with a tentative D call TRBD1 (6 bases). This CDR3 region has 15 residues. The V end lost 6 bases, the J end lost 5 bases, and 17 bases lay between the germline ends. The V gene's germline CDR1 is KGHSH and CDR2 LQKENI. This CDR3 is CASSGITGMDQPQHF. The CDR3 coding sequence is TGTGCCAGCTCTGGGATCACAGGGATGGATCAGCCCCAGCATTTT.

The chain combines TRBV4-1 with TRBJ2-7, with 7 bases lining up with TRBD1. The V segment lost 2 bases and the J segment 1 base; nucleotides outside the gene matches: 5. This CDR3 spans 15 amino acids. The germline CDR1 and CDR2 sequences are MGHRA and YSYEKL. CDR3 residues: CASSQPRDSSYEQYF. CDR3 DNA: TGCGCCAGCAGCCAACCCCGGGACAGTTCCTACGAGCAGTACTTC.

The J gene is TRBJ1-6, the V gene TRBV6-5, with D hard to call. Trimming took 8 bases from V and 7 from J, leaving 12 bases between them. Germline CDR1 reads MNHEY; CDR2 reads SVGAGI. The CDR3 spans 13 residues. The CDR3 reads CASRTEQNSPLHF. The CDR3 DNA reads as TGTGCCAGCCGGACCGAACAGAATTCACCCCTCCACTTT.

The chain links TRBV5-8 to TRBJ1-4; no clear D gene. The V gene lost 1 base and the J gene lost 3 bases, with 10 bases spanning the gap. The CDR3 extends over 15 amino acids. CDR1 and CDR2 from the germline V gene are SGHTS and YDEGEE. The DNA for the CDR3 is TGTGCCAGCAGCTTGTACGTGGGTCCTAATGAAAAACTGTTTTTT. It is translated as CASSLYVGPNEKLFF.

This clone has only one observation. The V call is TRBV7-2, the J call TRBJ1-5; possibly TRBD1 for D (5 bases). CDR3 length equals 17 residues. The V gene lost 3 bases and the J gene lost 3 bases, with 18 bases spanning the gap. From germline, CDR1 is SGHTA and CDR2 FQGNSA. Here the CDR3 reads CASSLTVSGEHNQPQHF. For the CDR3, the DNA is TGTGCCAGCAGCTTGACTGTTTCGGGGGAGCACAATCAGCCCCAGCATTTT. Filled out from reference TRBV7-2 and TRBJ1-5, the complete variable domain reads GAGVSQSPSNKVTEKGKDVELRCDPISGHTALYWYRQSLGQGLEFLIYFQGNSAPDKSGLPSDRFSAERTGGSVSTLTIQRTQQEDSAVYLCASSLTVSGEHNQPQHFGDGTRLSIL.

The CDR3 DNA sequence: TGTGCCAGCAGCTTAGGTGGCGGCGGCTACGAGCAGTACTTC. Amino acids: CASSLGGGGYEQYF. The genes are TRBV7-8 and TRBJ2-7; D is undetermined. CDR3 length: 14 amino acids. Trimming took 1 base from V and 3 from J, leaving 10 bases between them. Per the germline V gene, CDR1 is SGHVS and CDR2 is FQNEAQ.

The CDR3 DNA sequence: TGTGCCAGCAGCTTTTCCGGGACTTCAGCCTCCTATAATTCACCCCTCCACTTT. Its translation: CASSFSGTSASYNSPLHF. The chain has TRBV5-4 and TRBJ1-6, with D possibly matching TRBD1 (5 bases). Germline-derived CDR1 and CDR2 are SGHNT and YYREEE (reference sequence). This CDR3 is built from 18 residues. The germline V and J ends were trimmed by 2 bases and 0 bases, with 15 bases remaining between them.

The chain is built from TRBV19 and TRBJ2-1; perhaps TRBD1 as D (6 bases). V was pared by 8 bases and J by 1 base, with 18 bases between. The CDR3 is 16 residues long. Germline loops: CDR1 LNHDA, CDR2 SQIVND (reference sequence). For the CDR3, the DNA is TGTGCCAGTCATTTGACAGGTTCGGGGTCCTACAATGAGCAGTTCTTC. Translation: CASHLTGSGSYNEQFF.

V and J are TRBV18 and TRBJ2-2; no definite D call. Germline CDR1 KGHSH, CDR2 LQKENI. The V gene lost 5 bases and the J gene lost 0 bases, with 13 bases spanning the gap. The CDR3 sequence is 16 residues long. The CDR3 sequence: CASSVVGRTNTGELFF. For the CDR3, the DNA is TGTGCCAGCTCAGTTGTGGGCCGAACGAACACCGGGGAGCTGTTTTTT.

The V call is TRBV4-1, the J call TRBJ2-3, with D possibly being TRBD1 or TRBD2 (5 bases each). The V gene lost 2 bases and the J gene lost 2 bases, with 14 bases spanning the gap. The CDR3 has 16 residues. The V gene's germline CDR1 is MGHRA and CDR2 YSYEKL. CDR3 sequence: CASSQWDGGNTDTQYF. In nucleotides, the CDR3 is TGCGCCAGCAGCCAATGGGACGGCGGAAACACAGATACGCAGTATTTT.

The V call is TRBV6-4, the J call TRBJ2-3; TRBD2 is a possible D gene (6 bases). V gave up 2 bases and J gave up 7 bases, with 10 bases separating them. Germline-derived CDR1 and CDR2 are MRHNA and SNTAGT. The CDR3 is 13 residues long. The CDR3 bases are TGTGCCAGCAGTGACGTTCGGGGGAATACGCAGTATTTT. It codes for CASSDVRGNTQYF.

The V call is TRBV30, the J call TRBJ2-1; TRBD2 aligns across 8 bases. Germline lookup yields CDR1 GTSNPN and CDR2 SVGIG (reference sequence). The CDR3 spans 12 residues. Trimming removed 5 bases from V and 10 bases from J; junction bases left unmatched: 7. For the CDR3, the DNA is TGTGCCTGGTCAGCGGGAGACAGGGAGCAGTTCTTC. Its protein product is CAWSAGDREQFF.

The rearrangement links TRBV10-3 to TRBJ2-4; TRBD2 might be the D (6 bases). CDR3 length equals 16 residues. The germline V gene has CDR1 ENHRY and CDR2 SYGVKD. Trimming left V 4 bases short and J 6 bases short, with 19 bases between. As DNA, the CDR3 is TGTGCCATCAGTGCCGGGGGATTGGACATACTAAACATTCAGTACTTC. Protein: CAISAGGLDILNIQYF.

The V and J genes are TRBV3-1 (or the pseudogene TRBV3-2) and TRBJ1-4, with unresolved D. The CDR3 contains 15 residues. The V and J ends lost 1 base and 7 bases respectively, with 13 bases between them. Germline V gene data show CDR1 as LGHDT and CDR2 as YNNKEL (reference sequence). The chain's CDR3 is CASSQGVQSSEKLFF. The DNA of the CDR3 is TGTGCCAGCAGCCAAGGGGTACAGAGTAGTGAAAAACTGTTTTTT.

The chain joins TRBV3-1 (or the pseudogene TRBV3-2) to TRBJ1-3, with D uncertain. Germline lookup yields CDR1 LGHDT and CDR2 YNNKEL (reference sequence). With 4 bases removed from V and 2 bases from J, the gap between germline ends came to 6 bases. This CDR3 region has 13 residues. The CDR3 DNA is TGTGCCAGCAGCCGAGCTACTGGAAACACCATATATTTT. It translates to CASSRATGNTIYF.

This sequence joins TRBV4-3 and TRBJ2-2, with D perhaps matching TRBD2 (5 bases). Germline CDR1 is LGHNA and CDR2 is YSLEER. Trimming removed 2 bases from V and 6 bases from J, with 10 bases in between. CDR3 size: 14 residues. CDR3 in amino acids: CASSQKYGAGELFF. In DNA form, the CDR3 reads TGCGCCAGCAGCCAAAAATACGGGGCCGGGGAGCTGTTTTTT.

The chain carries TRBV2 and TRBJ1-2; 7 bases fit TRBD1. This CDR3 has 13 amino acids. Germline V CDR1 and CDR2: SNHLY, FYNNEI. Germline trimming cut 5 bases from V and 4 bases from J; bases unmatched to any gene: 4. CDR3 in amino acids: CASSPGGGYGYTF. The CDR3 nucleotides read TGTGCCAGCAGTCCAGGGGGAGGCTATGGCTACACCTTC.

V usage is TRBV19 and J usage is TRBJ1-6, with TRBD1 identical over 8 bases. This CDR3 is 17 amino acids long. V shed 3 bases, J shed 8 bases, and the junction held 12 bases outside the gene matches. Germline values: CDR1 LNHDA, CDR2 SQIVND (reference sequence). The CDR3 reads CASSIPAGTGLYSPLHF. The CDR3 bases are TGTGCCAGTAGTATCCCCGCCGGGACAGGCCTATATTCACCCCTCCACTTT.

The chain carries TRBV7-3 and TRBJ2-1; the match to TRBD2 covers 7 bases. Per germline, CDR1 SGHTA and CDR2 FQGTGA. After removal of 4 bases from V and 7 bases from J, the junction contained 1 base not matched to a gene. The length of the CDR3 is 12 residues. The CDR3 is CASSSGLNEQFF. The DNA of the CDR3 is TGTGCCAGCAGCTCGGGACTAAATGAGCAGTTCTTC. The entire variable domain, with the rest obtained from reference TRBV7-3 and TRBJ2-1, is as follows: GAGVSQTPSNKVTEKGKYVELRCDPISGHTALYWYRQSLGQGPEFLIYFQGTGAADDSGLPNDRFFAVRPEGSVSTLKIQRTERGDSAVYLCASSSGLNEQFFGPGTRLTVL.

This clone was recorded once. The chain links TRBV5-1 to TRBJ1-2; perhaps TRBD1 as D (5 bases). The CDR3 extends over 14 amino acids. Germline loops: CDR1 SGHRS, CDR2 YFSETQ. The V end was cut by 0 bases, the J end by 3 bases, with 9 bases between. This CDR3 reads CASSLGGGDYGYTF. The CDR3 bases are TGCGCCAGCAGCTTGGGTGGAGGGGACTATGGCTACACCTTC.

This rearrangement joins TRBV28 to TRBJ1-3; no reliable D call. The germline V gene has CDR1 MDHEN and CDR2 SYDVKM. The V end lost 8 bases, the J end lost 5 bases, and 4 bases lay between the germline ends. The CDR3 runs 10 residues. In DNA form, the CDR3 reads TGTGCCAGCTCGAGAAACACCATATATTTT. This gives the protein CASSRNTIYF.

The chain uses TRBV15 and TRBJ1-2; D not resolved. The CDR3 is 12 residues long. Per the germline V gene, CDR1 is LNHNV and CDR2 is YYDKDF (reference sequence). The V gene lost 2 bases and the J gene lost 4 bases, with 5 bases spanning the gap. CDR3 sequence: CATSRRGYGYTF. CDR3 coding DNA: TGTGCCACCAGCAGACGAGGCTATGGCTACACCTTC.

The CDR3 bases are TGTGCCAGCTCCACCGACAGGGGCCTAGGAAATGAGCAGTTCTTC. Translated: CASSTDRGLGNEQFF. The chain employs TRBV18 and TRBJ2-1, with TRBD1 identical over 8 bases. The CDR3 extends over 15 amino acids. The germline CDR1 and CDR2 sequences are KGHSH and LQKENI. Unmatched junction bases numbered 11, after V lost 6 bases and J lost 7 bases. The full variable domain, completed using reference TRBV18 and TRBJ2-1, is NAGVMQNPRHLVRRRGQEARLRCSPMKGHSHVYWYRQLPEEGLKFMVYLQKENIIDESGMPKERFSAEFPKEGPSILRIQQVVRGDSAAYFCASSTDRGLGNEQFFGPGTRLTVL.

The J gene is TRBJ1-1, the V gene TRBV5-1; D ambiguous. This CDR3 region has 13 residues. The V end was cut by 3 bases, the J end by 5 bases, with 11 bases between. The germline V gene has CDR1 SGHRS and CDR2 YFSETQ. The CDR3 sequence: CASSSVPGTEAFF. CDR3 DNA: TGCGCCAGCAGCTCCGTGCCGGGGACTGAAGCTTTCTTT.

This rearrangement joins TRBV27 to TRBJ2-7; D remains ambiguous. The germline V gene encodes CDR1 MNHEY and CDR2 SMNVEV (reference sequence). This CDR3 is built from 9 residues. Trimming removed 5 bases at V and 12 bases at J, with 8 bases between. This CDR3 reads CASSPKGYF. The DNA of the CDR3 is TGTGCCAGCAGTCCCAAGGGGTACTTC.

CDR3 sequence (DNA): TGCGCCAGCAGCCCAGCACAGTCCTACAATGAGCAGTTCTTC. Its translation is CASSPAQSYNEQFF. The chain joins TRBV5-1 to TRBJ2-1, with D unresolved. With 4 bases removed from V and 1 base from J, the gap between germline ends came to 9 bases. The CDR3 is 14 residues long. Per germline, CDR1 SGHRS and CDR2 YFSETQ. Full variable domain (rest looked up from reference TRBV5-1 and TRBJ2-1): KAGVTQTPRYLIKTRGQQVTLSCSPISGHRSVSWYQQTPGQGLQFLFEYFSETQRNKGNFPGRFSGRQFSNSRSEMNVSTLELGDSALYLCASSPAQSYNEQFFGPGTRLTVL.

The chain carries TRBV6-1 and TRBJ1-5, with D perhaps TRBD1 (6 bases). Trimming left V 0 bases short and J 7 bases short, with 19 bases between. This CDR3 is 17 amino acids long. Germline V gene data show CDR1 as MNHNS and CDR2 as SASEGT. CDR3 sequence: CASSEAGMLGGRQPQHF. The DNA of the CDR3 is TGTGCCAGCAGTGAAGCGGGGATGTTGGGGGGCCGACAGCCCCAGCATTTT.

The gene calls are TRBV14 and TRBJ1-2; maybe TRBD1 (6 bases). CDR1 and CDR2 from the germline V gene are SGHDN and FVKESK. The V and J ends lost 1 base and 6 bases respectively, with 9 bases between them. This CDR3 is 13 amino acids long. The CDR3 DNA reads TGTGCCAGCAGCCAAGCGGGGGCCCATGGCTACACCTTC. Translated, it gives CASSQAGAHGYTF.

This clone was detected only once. The chain joins TRBV6-5 to TRBJ2-1, with no clear D. Germline CDR1 reads MNHEY; CDR2 reads SVGAGI. The CDR3 extends over 12 amino acids. V lost 6 bases, J lost 5 bases, and 8 bases lay in between. CDR3 DNA: TGTGCCAGCAGCCGGTCGCACAATGAGCAGTTCTTC. As protein: CASSRSHNEQFF.